The 2 T cell receptor beta chains given below trace back to one sample, sequenced in a study of blood T cell repertoires in COVID-19. The assay was immunoSEQ multiplex PCR, and TCRdb's table has in-frame clones only and misses some. The table lists about 180,000 clones, roughly 87% of them singletons, with under 10% in the top ten. Sequenced material: peripheral blood. Source of these receptors: a woman aged 70 to 79 with COVID-19, enrolled during active disease.

The rearrangement joins TRBV5-4 to TRBJ2-1, with D tentatively TRBD1 (5 bases). Trimming removed 2 bases from V and 4 bases from J, with 10 bases in between. CDR3 size: 14 residues. The germline gives CDR1 SGHNT, CDR2 YYREEE (reference sequence). The CDR3, as DNA: TGTGCCAGCAGCTTTTACGACAGTTACAATGAGCAGTTCTTC. Protein product: CASSFYDSYNEQFF.

The chain recombines TRBV2 with TRBJ1-4; D might be TRBD1 (6 bases). The CDR3 contains 16 residues. Germline V gene sequence: CDR1 SNHLY, CDR2 FYNNEI. V was cut by 1 base and J by 7 bases, with 16 bases left in between. The DNA of the CDR3 is TGTGCCAGCAGTGAAGGTTATACAGGGAATGGTGAAAAACTGTTTTTT. It translates to CASSEGYTGNGEKLFF.